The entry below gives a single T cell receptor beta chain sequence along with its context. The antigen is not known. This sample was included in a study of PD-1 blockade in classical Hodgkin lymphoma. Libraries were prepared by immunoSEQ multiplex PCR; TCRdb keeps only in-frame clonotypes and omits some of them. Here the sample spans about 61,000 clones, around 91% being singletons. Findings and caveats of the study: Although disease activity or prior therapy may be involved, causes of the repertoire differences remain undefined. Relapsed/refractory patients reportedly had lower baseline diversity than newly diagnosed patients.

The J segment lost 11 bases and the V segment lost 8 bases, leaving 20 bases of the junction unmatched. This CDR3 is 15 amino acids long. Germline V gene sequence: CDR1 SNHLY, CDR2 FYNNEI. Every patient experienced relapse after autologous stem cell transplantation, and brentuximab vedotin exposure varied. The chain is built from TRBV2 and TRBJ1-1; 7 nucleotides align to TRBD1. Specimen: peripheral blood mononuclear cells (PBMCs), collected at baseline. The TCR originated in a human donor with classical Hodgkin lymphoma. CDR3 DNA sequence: TGTGCCAGCCGAGAAGACCGGGACAGACCTTTTGTGGCTTTCTTT. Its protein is CASREDRDRPFVAFF.